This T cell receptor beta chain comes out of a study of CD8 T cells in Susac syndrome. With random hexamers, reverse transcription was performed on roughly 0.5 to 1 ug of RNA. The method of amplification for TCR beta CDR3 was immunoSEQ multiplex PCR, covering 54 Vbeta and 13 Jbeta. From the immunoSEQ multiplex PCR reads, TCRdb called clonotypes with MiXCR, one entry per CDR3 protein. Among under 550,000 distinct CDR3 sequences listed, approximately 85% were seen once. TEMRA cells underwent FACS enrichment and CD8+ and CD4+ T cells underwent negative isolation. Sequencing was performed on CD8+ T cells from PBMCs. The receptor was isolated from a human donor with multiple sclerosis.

CDR3 region: CSVVDSGGPSSDTEAFF. In nucleotides, the CDR3 is TGCAGCGTTGTCGATAGTGGGGGCCCCTCATCGGACACTGAAGCTTTCTTT. The genes are TRBV29-1 and TRBJ1-1; D is possibly TRBD1 (6 bases). CDR1 is SQVTM and CDR2 is ANQGSEA in the germline V gene. V lost 4 bases, J lost 3 bases, and 24 bases lay in between. The CDR3 sequence is 17 residues long.